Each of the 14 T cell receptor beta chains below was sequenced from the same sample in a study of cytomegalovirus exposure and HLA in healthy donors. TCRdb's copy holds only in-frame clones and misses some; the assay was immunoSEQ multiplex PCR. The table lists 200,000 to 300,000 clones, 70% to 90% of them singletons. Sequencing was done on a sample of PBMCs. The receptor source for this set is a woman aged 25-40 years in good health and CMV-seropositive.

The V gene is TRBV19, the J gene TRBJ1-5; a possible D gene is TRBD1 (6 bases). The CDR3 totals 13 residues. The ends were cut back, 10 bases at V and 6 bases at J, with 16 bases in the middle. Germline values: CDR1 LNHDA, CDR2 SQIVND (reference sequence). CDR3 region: CATSQGPLQPQHF. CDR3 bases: TGTGCCACCTCTCAGGGGCCTCTTCAGCCCCAGCATTTT.

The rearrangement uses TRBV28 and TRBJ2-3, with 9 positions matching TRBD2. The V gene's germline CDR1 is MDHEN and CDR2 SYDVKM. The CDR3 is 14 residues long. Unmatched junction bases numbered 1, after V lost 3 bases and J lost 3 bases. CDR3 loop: CASSLREGTDTQYF. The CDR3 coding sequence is TGTGCCAGCAGTTTGCGGGAGGGGACAGATACGCAGTATTTT. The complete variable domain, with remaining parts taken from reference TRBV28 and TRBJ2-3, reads DVKVTQSSRYLVKRTGEKVFLECVQDMDHENMFWYRQDPGLGLRLIYFSYDVKMKEKGDIPEGYSVSREKKERFSLILESASTNQTSMYLCASSLREGTDTQYFGPGTRLTVL.

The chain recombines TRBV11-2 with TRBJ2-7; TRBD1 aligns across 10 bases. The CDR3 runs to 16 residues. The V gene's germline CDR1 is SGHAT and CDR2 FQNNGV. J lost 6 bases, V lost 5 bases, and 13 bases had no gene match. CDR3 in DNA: TGTGCCAGCAGCCCGGGGGGTGGGACAGGGGCGATCGAGCAGTACTTC. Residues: CASSPGGGTGAIEQYF.

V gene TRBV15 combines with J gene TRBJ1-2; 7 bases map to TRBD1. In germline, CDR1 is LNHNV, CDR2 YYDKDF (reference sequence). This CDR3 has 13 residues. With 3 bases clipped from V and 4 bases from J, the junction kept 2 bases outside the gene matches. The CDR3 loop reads CATSSGQAYGYTF. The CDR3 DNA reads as TGTGCCACCAGCAGCGGACAGGCCTATGGCTACACCTTC.

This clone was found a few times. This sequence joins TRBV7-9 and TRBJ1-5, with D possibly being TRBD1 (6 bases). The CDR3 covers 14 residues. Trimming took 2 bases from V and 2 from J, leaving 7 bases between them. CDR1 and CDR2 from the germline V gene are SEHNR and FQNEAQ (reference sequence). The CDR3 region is CASSLKGGNQPQHF. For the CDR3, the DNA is TGTGCCAGCAGCTTAAAGGGGGGCAATCAGCCCCAGCATTTT.

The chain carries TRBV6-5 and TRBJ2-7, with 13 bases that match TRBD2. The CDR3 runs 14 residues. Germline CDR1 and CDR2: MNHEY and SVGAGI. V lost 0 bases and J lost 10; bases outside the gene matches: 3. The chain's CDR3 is CASSYSGLAGAQYF. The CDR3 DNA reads TGTGCCAGCAGTTACTCTGGACTAGCGGGGGCTCAGTACTTC.

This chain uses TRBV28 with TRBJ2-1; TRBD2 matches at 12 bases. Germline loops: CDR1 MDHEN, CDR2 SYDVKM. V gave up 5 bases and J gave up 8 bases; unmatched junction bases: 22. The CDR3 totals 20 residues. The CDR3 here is CASSPSPGLAGHHQGDEQFF. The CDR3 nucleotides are TGTGCCAGCAGTCCCTCCCCTGGACTAGCGGGACACCACCAGGGCGATGAGCAGTTCTTC.

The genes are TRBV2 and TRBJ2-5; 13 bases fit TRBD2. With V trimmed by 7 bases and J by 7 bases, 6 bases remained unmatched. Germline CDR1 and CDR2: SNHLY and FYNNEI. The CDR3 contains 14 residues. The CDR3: CASMELAGGGTQYF. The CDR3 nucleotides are TGTGCCAGCATGGAACTAGCGGGAGGGGGGACCCAGTACTTC.

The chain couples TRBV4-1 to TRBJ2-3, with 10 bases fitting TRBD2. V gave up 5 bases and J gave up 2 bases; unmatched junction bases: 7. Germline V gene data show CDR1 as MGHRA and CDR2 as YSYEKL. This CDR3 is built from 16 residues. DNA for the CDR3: TGCGCCAGCAGCTACGCCGGGACTAGCGACACAGATACGCAGTATTTT. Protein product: CASSYAGTSDTDTQYF.

In DNA form, the CDR3 reads TGTGCCAGCAGCATTAGGGGGGGCGAGGACTACGAGCAGTACTTC. This gives the protein CASSIRGGEDYEQYF. J is TRBJ2-7 and V is TRBV7-3, with a tentative D call TRBD2 (7 bases). The CDR3 covers 15 residues. V lost 5 bases and J lost 3, with 17 bases in between. Per germline, CDR1 SGHTA and CDR2 FQGTGA.

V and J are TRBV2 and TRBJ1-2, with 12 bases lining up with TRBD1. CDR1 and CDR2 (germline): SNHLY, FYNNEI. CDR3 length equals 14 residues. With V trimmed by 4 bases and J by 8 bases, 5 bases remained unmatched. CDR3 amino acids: CASSAGQGAGGYTF. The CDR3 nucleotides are TGTGCCAGCAGTGCGGGACAGGGGGCCGGAGGCTACACCTTC.

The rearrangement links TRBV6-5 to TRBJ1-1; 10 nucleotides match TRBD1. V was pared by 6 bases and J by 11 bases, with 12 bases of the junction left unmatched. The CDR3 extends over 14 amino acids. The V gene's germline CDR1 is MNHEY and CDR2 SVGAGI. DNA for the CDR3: TGTGCCAGCAGAAAGACAGGGGGCGCTGGGGGGGCTTTCTTT. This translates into CASRKTGGAGGAFF.

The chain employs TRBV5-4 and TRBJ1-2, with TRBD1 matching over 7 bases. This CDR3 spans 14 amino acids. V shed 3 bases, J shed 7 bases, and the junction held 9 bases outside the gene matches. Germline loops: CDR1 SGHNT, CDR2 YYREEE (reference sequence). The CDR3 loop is CASSSVDRVTGYTF. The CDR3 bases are TGTGCCAGCAGCTCCGTAGACAGGGTTACTGGCTACACCTTC.

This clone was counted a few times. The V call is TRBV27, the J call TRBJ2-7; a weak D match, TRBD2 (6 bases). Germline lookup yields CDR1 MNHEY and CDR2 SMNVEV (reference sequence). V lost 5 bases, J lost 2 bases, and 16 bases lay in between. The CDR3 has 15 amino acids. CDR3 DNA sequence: TGTGCCAGCAGTGGAGGGAAAACTACCCCCTACGAGCAGTACTTC. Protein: CASSGGKTTPYEQYF.